This T cell receptor (beta chain) is from a study of T cell responses to AZD1222 COVID-19 vaccine. Study overall: Timing groups of about 4 and about 12 weeks for second doses were pooled.

Some clones are missing from TCRdb's copy, which holds only in-frame ones; the method was immunoSEQ multiplex PCR. The table has tens of thousands of clones, under 95% seen once. Germline V lookup: CDR1 MNHEY, CDR2 SVGAGI. The CDR3 consists of 13 residues. The V gene lost 6 bases and the J gene lost 4 bases, with 12 bases spanning the gap. The V call is TRBV6-5, the J call TRBJ1-1; D unresolved. The sample consisted of peripheral blood, taken on day 0 of AZD1222 vaccination. This clonotype originated in an adult in good health. DNA of the CDR3: TGTGCCAGCAGCTCTCCCGGCGGCACTGAAGCTTTCTTT. Its protein product is CASSSPGGTEAFF.